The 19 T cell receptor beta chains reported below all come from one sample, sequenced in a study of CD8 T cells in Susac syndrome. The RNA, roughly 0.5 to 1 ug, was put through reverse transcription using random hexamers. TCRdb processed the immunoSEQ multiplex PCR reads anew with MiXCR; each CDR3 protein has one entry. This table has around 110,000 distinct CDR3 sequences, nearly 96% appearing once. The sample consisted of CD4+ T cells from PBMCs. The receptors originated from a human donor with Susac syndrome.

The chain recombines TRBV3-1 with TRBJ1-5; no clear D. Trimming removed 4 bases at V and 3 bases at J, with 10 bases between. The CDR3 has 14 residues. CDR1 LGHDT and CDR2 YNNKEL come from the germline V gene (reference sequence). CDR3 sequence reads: CASSPSGNNQPQHF. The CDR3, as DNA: TGTGCCAGCAGCCCCTCAGGCAACAATCAGCCCCAGCATTTT.

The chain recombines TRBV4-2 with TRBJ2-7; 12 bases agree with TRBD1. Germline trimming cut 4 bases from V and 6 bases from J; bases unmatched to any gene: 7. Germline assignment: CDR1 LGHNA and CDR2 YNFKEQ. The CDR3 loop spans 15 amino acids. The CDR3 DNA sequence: TGTGCCAGCAGCCCGCCGGGACAGGGGGCTGGCGAGCAGTACTTC. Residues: CASSPPGQGAGEQYF.

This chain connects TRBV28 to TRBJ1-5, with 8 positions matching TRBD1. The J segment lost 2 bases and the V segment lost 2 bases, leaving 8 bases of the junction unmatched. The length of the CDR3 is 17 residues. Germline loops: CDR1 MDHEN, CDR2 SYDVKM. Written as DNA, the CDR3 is TGTGCCAGCAGTTTACGCCGACAGGGGATTGGCAATCAGCCCCAGCATTTT. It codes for CASSLRRQGIGNQPQHF.

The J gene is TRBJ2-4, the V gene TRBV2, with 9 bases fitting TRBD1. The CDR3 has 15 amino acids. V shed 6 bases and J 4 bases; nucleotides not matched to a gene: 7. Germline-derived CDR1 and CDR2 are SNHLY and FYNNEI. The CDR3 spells CASSRDRERKNIQYF. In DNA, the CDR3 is TGTGCCAGCAGCAGGGACAGGGAGCGGAAAAACATTCAGTACTTC.

This chain's CDR3 is CSVRDEPNQPQHF. The CDR3 DNA reads as TGCAGCGTCCGAGACGAGCCCAATCAGCCCCAGCATTTT. The chain combines TRBV29-1 with TRBJ1-5; D is unclear. The CDR3 is 13 residues long. The V gene lost 6 bases and the J gene lost 3 bases, with 12 bases spanning the gap. Germline CDR1 reads SQVTM; CDR2 reads ANQGSEA. The entire variable domain, with the rest obtained from reference TRBV29-1 and TRBJ1-5, is as follows: SAVISQKPSRDICQRGTSLTIQCQVDSQVTMMFWYRQQPGQSLTLIATANQGSEATYESGFVIDKFPISRPNLTFSTLTVSNMSPEDSSIYLCSVRDEPNQPQHFGDGTRLSIL.

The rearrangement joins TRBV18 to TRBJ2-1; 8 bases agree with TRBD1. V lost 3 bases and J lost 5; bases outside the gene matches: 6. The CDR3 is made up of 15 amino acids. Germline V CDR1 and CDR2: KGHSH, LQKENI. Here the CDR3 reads CASSPPWDRNNEQFF. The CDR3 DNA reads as TGTGCCAGCTCACCCCCCTGGGACAGGAACAATGAGCAGTTCTTC.

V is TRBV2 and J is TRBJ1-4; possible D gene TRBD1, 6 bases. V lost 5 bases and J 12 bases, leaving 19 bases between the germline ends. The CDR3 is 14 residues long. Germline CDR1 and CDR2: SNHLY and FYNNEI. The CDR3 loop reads CASSYQGRESELFF. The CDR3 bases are TGTGCCAGCAGTTACCAGGGGAGAGAGAGTGAACTGTTTTTT.

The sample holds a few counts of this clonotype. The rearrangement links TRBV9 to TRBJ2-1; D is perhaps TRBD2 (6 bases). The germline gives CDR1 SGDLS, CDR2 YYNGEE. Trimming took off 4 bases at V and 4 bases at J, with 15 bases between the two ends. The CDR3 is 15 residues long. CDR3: CASSPLAGKYNEQFF. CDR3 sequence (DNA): TGTGCCAGCAGCCCCCTGGCGGGGAAATACAATGAGCAGTTCTTC. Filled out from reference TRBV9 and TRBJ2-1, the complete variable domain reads DSGVTQTPKHLITATGQRVTLRCSPRSGDLSVYWYQQSLDQGLQFLIQYYNGEERAKGNILERFSAQQFPDLHSELNLSSLELGDSALYFCASSPLAGKYNEQFFGPGTRLTVL.

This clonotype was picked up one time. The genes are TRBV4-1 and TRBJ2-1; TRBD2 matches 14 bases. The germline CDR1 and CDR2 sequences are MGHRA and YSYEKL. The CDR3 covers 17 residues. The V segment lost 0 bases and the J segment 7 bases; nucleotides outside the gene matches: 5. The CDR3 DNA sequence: TGCGCCAGCAGCCAAGATCCCCGGACTAGCGGGAGGAATGAGCAGTTCTTC. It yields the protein CASSQDPRTSGRNEQFF.

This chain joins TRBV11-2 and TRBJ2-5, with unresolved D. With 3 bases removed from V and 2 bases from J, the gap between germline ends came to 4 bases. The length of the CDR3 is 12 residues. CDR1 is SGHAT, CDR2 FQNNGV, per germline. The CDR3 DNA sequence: TGTGCCAGCAGCTTCTCACAAGAGACCCAGTACTTC. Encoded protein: CASSFSQETQYF.

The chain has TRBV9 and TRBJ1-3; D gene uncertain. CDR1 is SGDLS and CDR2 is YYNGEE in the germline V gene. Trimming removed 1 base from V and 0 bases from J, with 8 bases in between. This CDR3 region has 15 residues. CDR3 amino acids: CASSVTVGSGNTIYF. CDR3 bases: TGTGCCAGCAGCGTAACTGTAGGCTCTGGAAACACCATATATTTT.

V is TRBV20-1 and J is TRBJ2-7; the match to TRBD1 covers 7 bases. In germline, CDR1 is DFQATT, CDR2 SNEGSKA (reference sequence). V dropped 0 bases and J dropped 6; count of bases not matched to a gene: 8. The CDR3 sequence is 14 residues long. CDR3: CSARDPSYRGEQYF. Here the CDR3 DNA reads TGCAGTGCTAGAGATCCGTCCTACAGGGGCGAGCAGTACTTC.

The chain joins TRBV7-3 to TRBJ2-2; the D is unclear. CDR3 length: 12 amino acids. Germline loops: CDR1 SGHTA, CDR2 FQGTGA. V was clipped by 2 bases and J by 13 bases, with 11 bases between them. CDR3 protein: CASSLEASGLFF. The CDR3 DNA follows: TGTGCCAGCAGCTTAGAGGCCTCTGGGCTGTTTTTT. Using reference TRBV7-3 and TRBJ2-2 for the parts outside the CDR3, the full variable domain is GAGVSQTPSNKVTEKGKYVELRCDPISGHTALYWYRQSLGQGPEFLIYFQGTGAADDSGLPNDRFFAVRPEGSVSTLKIQRTERGDSAVYLCASSLEASGLFFGEGSRLTVL.

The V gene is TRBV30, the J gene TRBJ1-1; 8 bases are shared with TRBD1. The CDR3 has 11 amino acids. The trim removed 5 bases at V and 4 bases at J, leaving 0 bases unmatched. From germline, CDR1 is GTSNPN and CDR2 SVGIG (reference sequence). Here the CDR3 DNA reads TGTGCCTGGGGACAGGGCACTGAAGCTTTCTTT. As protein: CAWGQGTEAFF. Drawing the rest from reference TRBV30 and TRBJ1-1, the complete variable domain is SQTIHQWPATLVQPVGSPLSLECTVEGTSNPNLYWYRQAAGRGLQLLFYSVGIGQISSEVPQNLSASRPQDRQFILSSKKLLLSDSGFYLCAWGQGTEAFFGQGTRLTVV.

CDR3 sequence: CASSQGSQPQHF. In nucleotides, the CDR3 is TGTGCCAGCAGCCAAGGCAGTCAGCCCCAGCATTTT. J is TRBJ1-5 and V is TRBV3-1; D not certain. CDR1 and CDR2 (germline): LGHDT, YNNKEL (reference sequence). Trimming stripped 1 base from V and 6 bases from J, with 4 bases between. This CDR3 has 12 amino acids.

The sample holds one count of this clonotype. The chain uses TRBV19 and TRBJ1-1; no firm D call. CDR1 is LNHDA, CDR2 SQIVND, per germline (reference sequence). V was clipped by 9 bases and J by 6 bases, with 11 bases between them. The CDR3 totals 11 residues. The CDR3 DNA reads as TGTGCCAGCTTCCGGCACGCTGAAGCTTTCTTT. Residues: CASFRHAEAFF. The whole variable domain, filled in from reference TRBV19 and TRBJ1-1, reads DGGITQSPKYLFRKEGQNVTLSCEQNLNHDAMYWYRQDPGQGLRLIYYSQIVNDFQKGDIAEGYSVSREKKESFPLTVTSAQKNPTAFYLCASFRHAEAFFGQGTRLTVV.

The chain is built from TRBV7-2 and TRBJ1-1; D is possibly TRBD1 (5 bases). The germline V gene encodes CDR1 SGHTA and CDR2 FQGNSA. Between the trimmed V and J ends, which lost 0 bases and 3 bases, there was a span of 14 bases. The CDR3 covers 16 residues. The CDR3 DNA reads TGTGCCAGCAGCTTAGCGGGGGGATTAGACTACACTGAAGCTTTCTTT. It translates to CASSLAGGLDYTEAFF.

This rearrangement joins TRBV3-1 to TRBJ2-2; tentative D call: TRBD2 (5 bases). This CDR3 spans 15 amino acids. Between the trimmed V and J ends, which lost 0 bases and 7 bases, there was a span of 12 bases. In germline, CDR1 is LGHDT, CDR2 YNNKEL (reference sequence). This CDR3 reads CASSQDPPGNGELFF. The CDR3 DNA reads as TGTGCCAGCAGCCAAGATCCCCCGGGGAACGGGGAGCTGTTTTTT.

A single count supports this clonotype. The CDR3 protein is CASSPPVGRGAIQYF. In DNA, the CDR3 is TGTGCCAGCAGTCCCCCGGTTGGCCGAGGGGCCATTCAGTACTTC. The chain recombines TRBV12-3 or TRBV12-4 with TRBJ2-4; possibly TRBD1 or TRBD2 for D (5 bases each). This CDR3 region has 15 residues. V dropped 5 bases and J dropped 9 bases, with 20 bases sitting between them.